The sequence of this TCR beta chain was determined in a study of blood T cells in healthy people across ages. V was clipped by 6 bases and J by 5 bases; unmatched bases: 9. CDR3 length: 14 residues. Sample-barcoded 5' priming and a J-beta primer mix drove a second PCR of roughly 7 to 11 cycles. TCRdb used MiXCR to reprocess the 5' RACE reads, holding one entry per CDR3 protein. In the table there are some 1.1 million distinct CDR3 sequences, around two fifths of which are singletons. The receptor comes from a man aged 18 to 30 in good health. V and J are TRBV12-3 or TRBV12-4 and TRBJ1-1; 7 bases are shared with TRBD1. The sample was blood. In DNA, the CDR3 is TGTGCCAGCAGCTTTCTCACAGGGGAAACTGAAGCTTTCTTT. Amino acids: CASSFLTGETEAFF.